This T cell receptor beta chain was documented in a study of blood T cell repertoires in COVID-19. About the study: T cells, B-cell-depleted T cells, or PBMCs supplied cDNA or gDNA.

Method: immunoSEQ multiplex PCR; TCRdb's copy keeps in-frame clones and lacks some. The sample has 150,000 to 250,000 clones, about 80% seen once. The germline gives CDR1 SGHNT, CDR2 YYREEE (reference sequence). V lost 4 bases, J lost 4 bases, and 15 bases stayed unmatched. The CDR3 totals 17 residues. Sequencing was carried out using peripheral blood. The source of this sequence is a human donor with acute or convalescent COVID-19. The donor label of this sample is uncertain. This chain uses TRBV5-4 with TRBJ2-7, with 9 bases fitting TRBD2. The CDR3 region is CASSRAVPGTSRYEQYF. The DNA of the CDR3 is TGTGCCAGCAGCCGTGCGGTCCCCGGGACTAGCAGGTACGAGCAGTACTTC.